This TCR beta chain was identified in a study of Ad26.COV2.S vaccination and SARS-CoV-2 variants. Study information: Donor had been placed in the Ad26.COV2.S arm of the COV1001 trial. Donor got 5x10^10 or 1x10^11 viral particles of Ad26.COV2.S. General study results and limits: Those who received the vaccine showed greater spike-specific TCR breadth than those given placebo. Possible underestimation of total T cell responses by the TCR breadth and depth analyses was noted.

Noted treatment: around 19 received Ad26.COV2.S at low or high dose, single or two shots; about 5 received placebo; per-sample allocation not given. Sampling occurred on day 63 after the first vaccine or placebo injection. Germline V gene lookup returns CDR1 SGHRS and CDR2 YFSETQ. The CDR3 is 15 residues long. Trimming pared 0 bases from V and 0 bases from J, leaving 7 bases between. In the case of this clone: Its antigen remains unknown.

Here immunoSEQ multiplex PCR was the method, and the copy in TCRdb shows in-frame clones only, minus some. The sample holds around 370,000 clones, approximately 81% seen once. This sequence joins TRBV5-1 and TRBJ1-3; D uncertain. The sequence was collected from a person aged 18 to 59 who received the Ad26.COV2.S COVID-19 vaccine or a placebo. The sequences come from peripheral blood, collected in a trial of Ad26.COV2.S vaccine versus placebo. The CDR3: CASSLAVGSGNTIYF. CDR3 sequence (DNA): TGCGCCAGCAGCTTGGCGGTAGGCTCTGGAAACACCATATATTTT. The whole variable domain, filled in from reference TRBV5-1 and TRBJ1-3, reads KAGVTQTPRYLIKTRGQQVTLSCSPISGHRSVSWYQQTPGQGLQFLFEYFSETQRNKGNFPGRFSGRQFSNSRSEMNVSTLELGDSALYLCASSLAVGSGNTIYFGEGSWLTVV.